Below, 4 T cell receptor beta chains from the same sample are listed, as sequenced in a study of cytomegalovirus exposure and HLA in healthy donors. Researchers ran the PCR with 60 Vbeta and 13 Jbeta primers. Method: immunoSEQ multiplex PCR; TCRdb's copy keeps in-frame clones and lacks some. The sample has some 200,000 clones; 73% are singletons. The sample comprised PBMCs. The source of these receptors is a woman between 25 and 40 years old in good health and CMV-seronegative.

This clone was seen a handful of times. The chain carries TRBV19 and TRBJ1-1, with D unclear. CDR3 length: 13 residues. CDR1 is LNHDA and CDR2 is SQIVND in the germline V gene (reference sequence). Deletions cut 6 bases from V and 9 bases from J, with 17 bases between. The CDR3 nucleotides are TGTGCCAGTAGCCGAGGTCCGAGCTGGAAAGCTTTCTTT. This sequence encodes CASSRGPSWKAFF.

The CDR3 bases are TGCAGCGTTGTACGGGGCGGGGGGTACAATGAGCAGTTCTTC. Translated: CSVVRGGGYNEQFF. The chain carries TRBV29-1 and TRBJ2-1; 8 bases fit TRBD2. Trimming at V came to 4 bases and at J to 4 bases, leaving 6 bases not matched to a gene. The CDR3 consists of 14 residues. Germline CDR1 and CDR2: SQVTM and ANQGSEA.

This clone has only one observation. This rearrangement joins TRBV4-1 to TRBJ2-7; a possible D gene is TRBD1 (6 bases). Germline V CDR1 and CDR2: MGHRA, YSYEKL. The CDR3 is 14 residues long. Between the trimmed V and J ends, which lost 1 base and 2 bases, there was a span of 9 bases. CDR3 coding DNA: TGCGCCAGCAGCCAAGGGGGGCCGCCCTACGAGCAGTACTTC. Amino acid sequence: CASSQGGPPYEQYF.

This clone was seen once. The genes are TRBV11-2 and TRBJ1-3; the D is unclear. Per germline, CDR1 SGHAT and CDR2 FQNNGV. The CDR3 is 17 amino acids. Trimming took 1 base from V and 0 from J, leaving 13 bases between them. CDR3 in amino acids: CASSLGRGDRSGNTIYF. The CDR3 DNA reads TGTGCCAGCAGCTTAGGTCGAGGCGACCGCTCTGGAAACACCATATATTTT.